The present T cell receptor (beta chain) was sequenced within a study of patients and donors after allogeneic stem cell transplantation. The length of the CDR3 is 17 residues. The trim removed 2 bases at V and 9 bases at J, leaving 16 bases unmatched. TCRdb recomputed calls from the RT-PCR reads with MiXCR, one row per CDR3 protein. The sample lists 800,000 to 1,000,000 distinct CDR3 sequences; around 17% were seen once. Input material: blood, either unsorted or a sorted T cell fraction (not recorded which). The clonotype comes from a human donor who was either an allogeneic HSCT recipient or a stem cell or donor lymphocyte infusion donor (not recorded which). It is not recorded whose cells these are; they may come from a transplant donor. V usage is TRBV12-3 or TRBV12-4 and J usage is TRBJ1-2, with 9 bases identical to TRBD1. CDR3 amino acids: CASSLNGRLSGQGSYTF. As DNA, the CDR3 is TGTGCCAGCAGTTTAAACGGTCGGTTGTCGGGACAGGGTAGCTACACCTTC.